This TCR beta chain is from a study of T cells in Graves' hyperthyroidism and ophthalmopathy. The wider study: Peripheral blood specimens were obtained at initial diagnosis, prior to any treatment.

RNA transcripts yielded amplified TCR beta CDR3 regions. A set of HTBI primers served as the primers for a first-round RT-PCR of the TCR CDR3. TCRdb ran MiXCR on the multiplex PCR reads and lists one entry per CDR3 protein. Of 300,000 or so distinct CDR3 sequences in the sample, 15% to 20% are singletons; the top ten hold around 50%. The sequence was collected from a woman between 45 and 65 years old with Graves' hyperthyroidism. The sample was blood.

The CDR3 region is CASSVGGQVNTEAFF. The CDR3 DNA is TGTGCCAGCAGCGTGGGGGGACAGGTGAACACTGAAGCTTTCTTT. V usage is TRBV9 and J usage is TRBJ1-1; TRBD1 aligns across 8 bases. The CDR3 totals 15 residues. The ends lost 2 bases at V and 0 bases at J; junction bases unmatched: 3. Germline values: CDR1 SGDLS, CDR2 YYNGEE.